This T cell receptor (beta chain) was identified during a study of T-cell reconstitution after alpha-beta-depleted transplantation in children. The ends were cut back, 6 bases at V and 0 bases at J, with 18 bases in the middle. CDR1 SGHVS and CDR2 FQNEAQ come from the germline V gene. The CDR3 sequence is 17 residues long. Study-wide findings and caveats: Where alpha-beta T cells came from about two months after transplant was reportedly several hundred expanded graft clones. The authors attributed T-cell counts and diversity one year after transplant mostly to newly produced T cells. The origin of high day-60 TCRbeta diversity in some patients lay in surviving recipient T cells and thymic progenitors.

This clonotype was counted at least ten times. The antigen is undetermined. Construction of the TCRbeta library involved unique molecular identifiers. Using its own MiXCR run on the PCR reads, TCRdb lists one record per CDR3 protein. In the table there are 600,000 to 700,000 distinct CDR3 sequences, about 12% of which are singletons. V usage is TRBV7-8 and J usage is TRBJ1-5; D is ambiguous. This clonotype originated in a girl under 10 years old with congenital amegakaryocytic thrombocytopenia, due to receive a stem cell transplant. The sequencing used PBMCs, collected before TCRalphabeta/CD19-depleted stem cell transplant. The CDR3 region is CASSPTHSSYSNQPQHF. CDR3 coding DNA: TGTGCCAGCAGTCCAACTCACAGCTCCTATAGCAATCAGCCCCAGCATTTT.